A single sample is the source of the 5 T cell receptor beta chains below, sequenced in a study of beta chain features in type 1 diabetes. Sequenced material consisted of expressed TCRB transcripts (all of the isolated RNA was reverse transcribed). This table comes from immunoSEQ multiplex PCR, and its TCRdb copy is limited to in-frame clones, with some not included. The sample yields about 620,000 clones, roughly 16% seen once. Sequencing used naive CD4+ T cells from blood. The receptors were sampled from a man between 18 and 35 years old in good health.

This clone was found a few times. J is TRBJ1-1 and V is TRBV7-2; D is unclear. The CDR3 is 12 residues long. Germline V CDR1 and CDR2: SGHTA, FQGNSA. The V and J ends lost 2 bases and 5 bases respectively, with 6 bases between them. CDR3 loop: CASSLSGTEAFF. The CDR3 coding sequence is TGTGCCAGCAGCTTATCGGGGACTGAAGCTTTCTTT.

This chain links TRBV5-1 with TRBJ2-1; TRBD2 aligns across 13 bases. Germline CDR1 reads SGHRS; CDR2 reads YFSETQ. CDR3 length: 17 residues. Losses at the gene ends were 5 bases for V and 6 bases for J; bases not matched to a gene: 11. CDR3 residues: CASSPGGTSGIGNEQFF. In DNA form, the CDR3 reads TGCGCCAGCAGTCCTGGGGGGACTAGCGGGATAGGCAATGAGCAGTTCTTC.

The V and J genes are TRBV18 and TRBJ2-1; D remains ambiguous. Germline V CDR1 and CDR2: KGHSH, LQKENI. V was clipped by 1 base and J by 3 bases, with 13 bases between them. CDR3 size: 16 residues. The CDR3 spells CASSPQARPSYNEQFF. CDR3 bases: TGTGCCAGCTCACCACAGGCGCGGCCAAGCTACAATGAGCAGTTCTTC. Filled out from reference TRBV18 and TRBJ2-1, the complete variable domain reads NAGVMQNPRHLVRRRGQEARLRCSPMKGHSHVYWYRQLPEEGLKFMVYLQKENIIDESGMPKERFSAEFPKEGPSILRIQQVVRGDSAAYFCASSPQARPSYNEQFFGPGTRLTVL.

This clone was counted many times. The chain uses TRBV10-3 and TRBJ1-5, with 7 bases lining up with TRBD1. The CDR3 totals 14 residues. The germline CDR1 and CDR2 sequences are ENHRY and SYGVKD. The V segment lost 8 bases and the J segment 3 bases; nucleotides outside the gene matches: 7. CDR3: CAIGRQGNNQPQHF. CDR3 bases: TGTGCCATCGGGCGACAGGGCAACAATCAGCCCCAGCATTTT.

The rearrangement joins TRBV18 to TRBJ1-5; 11 positions agree with TRBD1. Germline loops: CDR1 KGHSH, CDR2 LQKENI. With 3 bases clipped from V and 4 bases from J, the junction kept 2 bases outside the gene matches. The CDR3 extends over 15 amino acids. CDR3 nucleotides: TGTGCCAGCTCACCGGACAGGGGGCTAAATCAGCCCCAGCATTTT. Protein product: CASSPDRGLNQPQHF.